The T cell receptor beta chain described here comes from a study of T cell repertoires in cytomegalovirus infection. Study-wide context: CMV infection plus the matching HLA type was flagged by public TCR beta signatures.

Study results and limitations: Individuals carrying CMV plus the relevant HLA were identified by cumulative frequency of public TCR beta families. CMV-specific HLA-C-restricted TCR beta clonotypes dominated the ex vivo response.

Germline CDR1 and CDR2: MDHEN and SYDVKM. The CDR3 runs to 14 residues. V was cut by 2 bases and J by 4 bases, with 12 bases left in between. At least ten counts were recorded for this clonotype. The antigen is undetermined. TCRdb re-derived calls from the reads in MiXCR, one entry per CDR3 protein. Here the sample spans 500,000 or so distinct CDR3 sequences, 16% being singletons. Sequenced input: CD8+ T cells from PBMCs. The receptor comes from a human donor in good health (CMV status not recorded). Some clones in this sample may be carry-over from other donors' samples. The V and J genes are TRBV28 and TRBJ2-7; possibly TRBD1 for D (6 bases). The CDR3 DNA sequence: TGTGCCAGCAGTTTAACGGACAGCGAGTACGAGCAGTACTTC. Translating gives CASSLTDSEYEQYF.